The present T cell receptor (beta chain) was sequenced within a study of blood T cell repertoires in COVID-19. At the level of the study: Samples of COVID-19 (acute and convalescent) were obtained from the United States, Italy and Spain. T cells, B-cell-depleted T cells, or PBMCs supplied cDNA or gDNA.

Methods used by the authors: The authors estimated nucleated cell counts from reference gene primer amplification. Some clones are missing from TCRdb's copy, which holds only in-frame ones; the method was immunoSEQ multiplex PCR. V and J calls and clone size follow that table, whereas D and trimming were derived from the DNA. The profile shows over 200,000 clones, 81% of them singletons. The CDR3 covers 13 residues. Germline V gene sequence: CDR1 ENHRY, CDR2 SYGVKD. V lost 4 bases to trimming and J lost 0 bases, with 5 bases between them. The sequencing sample was made of PBMCs or T cells enriched from blood (not recorded which). This rearrangement joins TRBV10-3 to TRBJ2-3; no clear D gene. This clonotype originated in a man aged 35 to 55 who had recovered from COVID-19. DNA for the CDR3: TGTGCCATCAGTGTAACTAGCACAGATACGCAGTATTTT. Residues: CAISVTSTDTQYF.